The subject of this entry is one TCR beta chain. The data stem from a study of early T cells in non-severe SARS-CoV-2 infection. One entry per CDR3 protein results from TCRdb running MiXCR on the 5' RACE reads. The table records 87,000 or so distinct CDR3 sequences, approximately 13% of them present only once. Germline V gene lookup returns CDR1 SGHNT and CDR2 YYREEE (reference sequence). The CDR3 has 15 amino acids. The V gene lost 1 base and the J gene lost 3 bases, with 13 bases spanning the gap. This sequence originates from an adult who was a healthcare worker with PCR-confirmed SARS-CoV-2 infection or an uninfected control (not recorded which). Sequencing was performed on whole blood. The rearrangement uses TRBV5-4 and TRBJ1-2; perhaps TRBD1 as D (6 bases). CDR3 region: CASSLTIRGDYGYTF. The CDR3, as DNA: TGTGCCAGCAGCTTGACAATCAGGGGCGACTATGGCTACACCTTC.